Presented here are 6 T cell receptor beta chains from one specimen sequenced in a study of T cells after yellow fever vaccination. MiXCR, run by TCRdb on the 5' RACE reads, gives a single entry per CDR3 protein. The table lists around 260,000 distinct CDR3 sequences, around 4.9% of them singletons. Specimen: CD4+ T cells sorted from PBMCs, collected on the day of the yellow fever booster vaccination. These receptors were collected from a man younger than 35 who received the YFV17D yellow fever vaccine.

V is TRBV5-5 and J is TRBJ1-5; D is ambiguous. Between the trimmed V and J ends, which lost 2 bases and 5 bases, there was a span of 8 bases. The CDR3 is made up of 13 amino acids. Looked up from germline, CDR1 is SGHKS and CDR2 is YYEKEE (reference sequence). CDR3 protein: CASSLVLYQPQHF. The CDR3 nucleotides read TGTGCCAGCAGCTTAGTACTATATCAGCCCCAGCATTTT.

This clonotype has a handful of counts. J is TRBJ1-6 and V is TRBV15, with 10 positions matching TRBD1. This CDR3 region has 13 residues. V shed 8 bases, J shed 9 bases, and the junction held 4 bases outside the gene matches. Germline lookup yields CDR1 LNHNV and CDR2 YYDKDF (reference sequence). The CDR3 nucleotides read TGTGCCACCGCGAGACAGGGGGCTTCACCCCTCCACTTT. Its protein product is CATARQGASPLHF. The whole variable domain, remainder taken from reference TRBV15 and TRBJ1-6, is DAMVIQNPRYQVTQFGKPVTLSCSQTLNHNVMYWYQQKSSQAPKLLFHYYDKDFNNEADTPDNFQSRRPNTSFCFLDIRSPGLGDTAMYLCATARQGASPLHFGNGTRLTVT.

This clonotype has only a few counts. The chain is built from TRBV5-1 and TRBJ2-2; 9 bases line up with TRBD1. The CDR3 is 16 residues long. Looked up from germline, CDR1 is SGHRS and CDR2 is YFSETQ. The V and J ends lost 4 bases and 5 bases, in that order; junction bases with no gene match: 9. CDR3 in DNA: TGCGCCAGCAGCCTTACAGGGGGCGATAGTACCGGGGAGCTGTTTTTT. Translating gives CASSLTGGDSTGELFF.

Ten or more counts support this clonotype. This sequence joins TRBV5-5 and TRBJ2-2, with D maybe TRBD2 (5 bases). Germline-derived CDR1 and CDR2 are SGHKS and YYEKEE (reference sequence). V lost 4 bases to trimming and J lost 4 bases, with 14 bases between them. The CDR3 loop spans 15 amino acids. The CDR3 protein is CASSQLGLTTGELFF. The CDR3 region has the DNA TGTGCCAGCAGCCAGTTAGGACTCACCACCGGGGAGCTGTTTTTT.

This clonotype was counted ten times or more. At one end, the junction sequence differs from germline, possibly due to a read error. This chain links TRBV6-1 with TRBJ1-6, with D perhaps matching TRBD1 (6 bases). The CDR3 covers 18 residues. From germline, CDR1 is MNHNS and CDR2 SASEGT. The DNA of the CDR3 is TGTGCCAGCAGTGAAAGAGGCCAGGGGACTTCCTCTAATTCACCCCTCCACTTT. Translated, it gives CASSERGQGTSSNSPLHF.

This clonotype was recorded at least ten times. V is TRBV6-5 and J is TRBJ1-1, with 7 nucleotides matching TRBD1. The V and J ends lost 4 bases and 4 bases, in that order; junction bases with no gene match: 3. CDR3 length equals 13 residues. Germline V gene data show CDR1 as MNHEY and CDR2 as SVGAGI. CDR3 sequence reads: CASSLYRGTEAFF. CDR3 in DNA: TGTGCCAGCAGTTTGTACAGGGGCACTGAAGCTTTCTTT.